The next 10 T cell receptor beta chains were all read from a single sample in a study of neurological immune-mediated disorders. From the 5' RACE reads, TCRdb called clonotypes with MiXCR, one entry per CDR3 protein. The sample has tens of thousands of distinct CDR3 sequences, about 4% seen once. The sequencing sample was made of PBMCs. The receptors were gathered from a man under 40 with multiple sclerosis.

This clonotype was detected many times. The CDR3 coding sequence is TGTGCCAGCAGCTTATGGACAGATCAAGAGACCCAGTACTTC. It is translated as CASSLWTDQETQYF. The gene calls are TRBV7-2 and TRBJ2-5; a weak D match, TRBD1 (6 bases). The CDR3 length is 14 residues. V was pared by 2 bases and J by 2 bases, with 9 bases between. Germline values: CDR1 SGHTA, CDR2 FQGNSA.

This clonotype occurred many times. The V gene is TRBV5-1, the J gene TRBJ2-5; 12 bases agree with TRBD2. The CDR3 extends over 15 amino acids. The germline V gene encodes CDR1 SGHRS and CDR2 YFSETQ. The V segment lost 3 bases and the J segment 4 bases; nucleotides outside the gene matches: 4. Here the CDR3 DNA reads TGCGCCAGCAGCTCACTAGCGGGGGGCGCAGAGACCCAGTACTTC. Its translation is CASSSLAGGAETQYF. Complete variable domain (other parts from reference TRBV5-1 and TRBJ2-5): KAGVTQTPRYLIKTRGQQVTLSCSPISGHRSVSWYQQTPGQGLQFLFEYFSETQRNKGNFPGRFSGRQFSNSRSEMNVSTLELGDSALYLCASSSLAGGAETQYFGPGTRLLVL.

This clonotype was picked up many times. The rearrangement links TRBV6-1 to TRBJ1-2; D is perhaps TRBD1 (5 bases). The germline V and J ends were trimmed by 1 base and 4 bases, with 10 bases remaining between them. The CDR3 spans 14 residues. In germline, CDR1 is MNHNS, CDR2 SASEGT. CDR3 loop: CASSEGTQTYGYTF. In DNA, the CDR3 is TGTGCCAGCAGTGAAGGGACACAGACCTATGGCTACACCTTC.

This clonotype was picked up many times. CDR3 sequence: CASSYTGDLSGANVLTF. The DNA of the CDR3 is TGTGCCAGCAGTTATACAGGGGATCTCTCTGGGGCCAACGTCCTGACTTTC. This sequence joins TRBV11-1 and TRBJ2-6; 7 bases line up with TRBD1. There are 17 residues in the CDR3. The V gene's germline CDR1 is SGHAT and CDR2 FQDESV (reference sequence). V lost 6 bases and J lost 0; bases outside the gene matches: 8.

There are many counts of this clonotype. The chain links TRBV5-6 to TRBJ1-2; 8 bases match TRBD1. This CDR3 contains 16 residues. Germline V gene data show CDR1 as SGHDT and CDR2 as YYEEEE. The V and J ends lost 4 bases and 6 bases, in that order; junction bases with no gene match: 14. DNA of the CDR3: TGTGCCAGCAGCGCGGGATTTACGGGACAGGCCGATGGCTACACCTTC. Its protein is CASSAGFTGQADGYTF.

This clonotype came up many times. The chain links TRBV11-2 to TRBJ2-3; D is possibly TRBD1 (5 bases). From germline, CDR1 is SGHAT and CDR2 FQNNGV. Trimming left V 5 bases short and J 2 bases short, with 11 bases between. This CDR3 contains 14 residues. CDR3 nucleotides: TGTGCCAGCAGCCTAAGGACATACACAGATACGCAGTATTTT. Residues: CASSLRTYTDTQYF.

This clonotype came up many times. The rearrangement joins TRBV5-1 to TRBJ1-2, with D hard to call. Germline lookup yields CDR1 SGHRS and CDR2 YFSETQ. There are 16 residues in the CDR3. Between the trimmed V and J ends, which lost 3 bases and 5 bases, there was a span of 20 bases. CDR3 sequence reads: CASSSDPFESTYGYTF. The DNA for the CDR3 is TGCGCCAGCAGCTCCGACCCCTTCGAGTCAACTTATGGCTACACCTTC.

This clonotype was seen many times. The chain joins TRBV29-1 to TRBJ1-2; D possibly corresponds to TRBD1 (6 bases). The CDR3 is 15 amino acids. Trimming removed 0 bases from V and 4 bases from J, with 15 bases in between. Germline CDR1 is SQVTM and CDR2 is ANQGSEA. CDR3 sequence: CSVEDTGGAGYGYTF. DNA for the CDR3: TGCAGCGTTGAAGATACTGGGGGCGCGGGCTATGGCTACACCTTC.

The V call is TRBV20-1, the J call TRBJ1-2, with D tentatively TRBD1 (5 bases). CDR1 and CDR2 (germline): DFQATT, SNEGSKA (reference sequence). With 3 bases removed from V and 6 bases from J, the gap between germline ends came to 14 bases. The CDR3 sequence is 13 residues long. Written as DNA, the CDR3 is TGCAGTGCTAGGACCCAGGGCGGTAATGGCTACACCTTC. This gives the protein CSARTQGGNGYTF.

This clonotype occurred many times. The rearrangement links TRBV7-9 to TRBJ1-5; D remains unclear. The CDR3 is 13 residues long. The V gene lost 0 bases and the J gene lost 0 bases, with 0 bases spanning the gap. The germline V gene encodes CDR1 SEHNR and CDR2 FQNEAQ (reference sequence). DNA for the CDR3: TGTGCCAGCAGCTTAGCTAGCAATCAGCCCCAGCATTTT. Its protein product is CASSLASNQPQHF.